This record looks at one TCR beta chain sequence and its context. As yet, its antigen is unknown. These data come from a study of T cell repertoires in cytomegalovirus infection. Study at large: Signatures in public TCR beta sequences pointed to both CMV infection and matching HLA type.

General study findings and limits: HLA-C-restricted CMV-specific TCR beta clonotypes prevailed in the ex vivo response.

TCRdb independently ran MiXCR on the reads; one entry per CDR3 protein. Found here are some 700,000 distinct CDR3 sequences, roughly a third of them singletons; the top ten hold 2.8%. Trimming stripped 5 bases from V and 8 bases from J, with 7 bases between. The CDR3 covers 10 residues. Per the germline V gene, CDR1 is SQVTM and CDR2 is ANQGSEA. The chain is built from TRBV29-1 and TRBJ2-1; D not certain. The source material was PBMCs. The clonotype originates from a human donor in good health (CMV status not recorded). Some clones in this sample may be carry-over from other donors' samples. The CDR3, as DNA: TGCAGCGTTACGTACGATGAGCAGTTCTTC. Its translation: CSVTYDEQFF.